Only one count was recorded for the clone carrying this T cell receptor beta chain. Original analysis: The authors estimated nucleated cell counts from reference gene primer amplification. Produced via immunoSEQ multiplex PCR; TCRdb's table is partial and in-frame only. That table gives V, J and clone size, and the DNA gave D and trimming. The table has approximately 150,000 clones, 80% to 90% seen once; the top ten hold 1.5% to 2%. The sample originates from a study of blood T cell repertoires in COVID-19. Study background: Material from acute and convalescent COVID-19 was sourced from the United States, Italy and Spain.

The source material was peripheral blood. This sequence originates from a woman aged 50 to 60 with acute or convalescent COVID-19.

DNA of the CDR3: TGTGCCAGCAGCTTTACCACAGGGTCTGGGGCCAACGTCCTGACTTTC. Amino acid sequence: CASSFTTGSGANVLTF. The V call is TRBV5-4, the J call TRBJ2-6; possibly TRBD1 for D (6 bases). The CDR3 loop spans 16 amino acids. CDR1 is SGHNT and CDR2 is YYREEE in the germline V gene (reference sequence). V lost 2 bases and J 1 base, leaving 10 bases between the germline ends.